Presented here are 31 T cell receptor beta chains from one specimen sequenced in a study of PD-L1 blockade in urothelial cancer. Sequencing used immunoSEQ multiplex PCR; TCRdb keeps in-frame clones, though not all of them. The sample lists 70,000 to 85,000 clones, roughly 80% occurring once. This material consisted of PBMCs, taken around atezolizumab (anti-PD-L1) treatment. These receptors were obtained from a man between 65 and 85 years old with urothelial cancer.

V is TRBV5-1 and J is TRBJ2-7; 7 bases are a match to TRBD2. This CDR3 is 12 amino acids long. V lost 2 bases and J lost 7; bases outside the gene matches: 3. From germline, CDR1 is SGHRS and CDR2 YFSETQ. CDR3 coding DNA: TGCGCCAGCAGCTTCGGGGGGTCAGAGCAGTACTTC. Its translation is CASSFGGSEQYF.

This clone was detected only a few times. This chain uses TRBV19 with TRBJ2-1; TRBD1 might be the D (6 bases). The CDR3 extends over 15 amino acids. V shed 4 bases and J shed 5 bases, with 15 bases lying between them. Germline CDR1 LNHDA, CDR2 SQIVND (reference sequence). The CDR3 here is CASSTPGAKHNEQFF. In DNA, the CDR3 is TGTGCCAGTAGTACACCAGGGGCCAAGCACAATGAGCAGTTCTTC.

This clone was seen once. V gene TRBV5-5 combines with J gene TRBJ2-7; the match to TRBD1 covers 10 bases. After removal of 5 bases from V and 5 bases from J, the junction contained 16 bases not matched to a gene. This CDR3 is 17 amino acids long. Germline values: CDR1 SGHKS, CDR2 YYEKEE (reference sequence). CDR3 nucleotide sequence: TGTGCCAGCAGTTCAGTACCTGACAGGGGGCTTTCGGACGAGCAGTACTTC. Residues: CASSSVPDRGLSDEQYF.

The J gene is TRBJ2-3, the V gene TRBV19; maybe TRBD1 (5 bases). Germline V CDR1 and CDR2: LNHDA, SQIVND (reference sequence). V lost 6 bases and J lost 2, with 12 bases in between. The CDR3 totals 14 residues. The CDR3 DNA is TGTGCCAGTAGCGAAATGGGGCCCACAGATACGCAGTATTTT. This encodes CASSEMGPTDTQYF.

This sequence joins TRBV7-2 and TRBJ2-5; D unclear. The CDR3 spans 13 residues. Germline-derived CDR1 and CDR2 are SGHTA and FQGNSA. Trimming cost V 2 bases and J 1 base, with 5 bases left between them. The CDR3 coding sequence is TGTGCCAGCAGCTTAAGAGCCCAAGAGACCCAGTACTTC. It codes for CASSLRAQETQYF. The whole variable domain, filled in from reference TRBV7-2 and TRBJ2-5, reads GAGVSQSPSNKVTEKGKDVELRCDPISGHTALYWYRQSLGQGLEFLIYFQGNSAPDKSGLPSDRFSAERTGGSVSTLTIQRTQQEDSAVYLCASSLRAQETQYFGPGTRLLVL.

Details on this clone: Other nucleotide sequences from this sample produce the same CDR3. The V gene is TRBV28, the J gene TRBJ1-2; D is uncertain. The V end was cut by 1 base, the J end by 2 bases, with 5 bases between. This CDR3 has 13 residues. Germline CDR1 MDHEN, CDR2 SYDVKM. The CDR3 loop is CASSLSGNYGYTF. CDR3 coding DNA: TGTGCCAGCAGTTTATCCGGGAACTATGGCTACACCTTC.

V and J are TRBV15 and TRBJ2-3; possibly TRBD1 for D (6 bases). V dropped 3 bases and J dropped 0 bases, with 13 bases sitting between them. The CDR3 is made up of 16 amino acids. CDR1 LNHNV and CDR2 YYDKDF come from the germline V gene (reference sequence). CDR3 sequence (DNA): TGTGCCACCAGCAGTAGGACAGCCCCTAGCACAGATACGCAGTATTTT. It is translated as CATSSRTAPSTDTQYF.

This clone was recorded a few times. The chain employs TRBV9 and TRBJ1-1; D gene unclear. V lost 4 bases and J 5 bases, leaving 9 bases between the germline ends. There are 12 residues in the CDR3. The germline gives CDR1 SGDLS, CDR2 YYNGEE. The CDR3 reads CASSPLSTEAFF. The CDR3 nucleotides read TGTGCCAGCAGCCCTCTTAGTACTGAAGCTTTCTTT.

The gene calls are TRBV5-6 and TRBJ1-3; D remains unclear. CDR1 and CDR2 (germline): SGHDT, YYEEEE. V was cut by 1 base and J by 0 bases, with 11 bases left in between. There are 16 residues in the CDR3. The CDR3 spells CASSLLTTRSGNTIYF. In DNA, the CDR3 is TGTGCCAGCAGCTTGCTCACCACACGCTCTGGAAACACCATATATTTT.

J is TRBJ1-2 and V is TRBV5-4; tentatively, D is TRBD1 (6 bases). V gave up 0 bases and J gave up 6 bases, with 12 bases separating them. The germline CDR1 and CDR2 sequences are SGHNT and YYREEE (reference sequence). The CDR3 totals 14 residues. In DNA, the CDR3 is TGTGCCAGCAGCTTGGCTCAGGGGCAAGATGGCTACACCTTC. Its protein is CASSLAQGQDGYTF.

The chain joins TRBV10-1 to TRBJ2-3; 7 bases are shared with TRBD2. The CDR3 covers 16 residues. CDR1 WNHNN and CDR2 SYGVQD come from the germline V gene (reference sequence). Unmatched junction bases numbered 10, after V lost 5 bases and J lost 2 bases. The CDR3 here is CASSPSRGRSTDTQYF. CDR3 nucleotides: TGCGCCAGCAGTCCGAGTCGCGGGAGATCCACAGATACGCAGTATTTT.

The chain carries TRBV11-2 and TRBJ2-1; 8 bases match TRBD2. The CDR3 covers 16 residues. The junction had 8 bases not matched to a gene; V was cut back by 7 bases and J by 0 bases. Germline CDR1 is SGHAT and CDR2 is FQNNGV. This CDR3 reads CASNTLAVGSYNEQFF. The CDR3 nucleotides read TGTGCCAGCAATACACTAGCGGTCGGCTCCTACAATGAGCAGTTCTTC.

J is TRBJ2-5 and V is TRBV4-1, with 8 bases matching TRBD2. CDR3 length: 15 amino acids. Germline trimming cut 2 bases from V and 4 bases from J; bases unmatched to any gene: 6. Germline V gives CDR1 MGHRA, CDR2 YSYEKL. The CDR3 DNA reads as TGCGCCAGCAGCCAACCGGTAGCGGGAAGAGAGACCCAGTACTTC. This encodes CASSQPVAGRETQYF.

The chain recombines TRBV27 with TRBJ1-5, with a possible D match to TRBD1 (5 bases). Trimming removed 1 base at V and 2 bases at J, with 24 bases between. This CDR3 contains 20 residues. Germline V CDR1 and CDR2: MNHEY, SMNVEV (reference sequence). CDR3 DNA: TGTGCCAGCAGTTTATTTCCCCCAGGTCAGGGTGTTATGGGCAATCAGCCCCAGCATTTT. It specifies CASSLFPPGQGVMGNQPQHF.

The chain is built from TRBV9 and TRBJ2-1; the D is unclear. The CDR3 is 15 residues long. The germline CDR1 and CDR2 sequences are SGDLS and YYNGEE. V was clipped by 3 bases and J by 7 bases, with 17 bases between them. CDR3 coding DNA: TGTGCCAGCAGCGCCACAGACGGATCATGGAATGAGCAGTTCTTC. Amino acid sequence: CASSATDGSWNEQFF.

The chain uses TRBV7-2 and TRBJ2-1; the match to TRBD2 covers 7 bases. The length of the CDR3 is 15 residues. Trimming at V came to 7 bases and at J to 9 bases, leaving 15 bases not matched to a gene. Germline values: CDR1 SGHTA, CDR2 FQGNSA. The CDR3 DNA reads as TGTGCCAGCACCCCACCCCCGAGACTAGCAGGTGAGCAGTTCTTC. Amino acids: CASTPPPRLAGEQFF.

The rearrangement uses TRBV28 and TRBJ2-6; the D gene is possibly TRBD2 (5 bases). Germline V lookup: CDR1 MDHEN, CDR2 SYDVKM. This CDR3 spans 15 amino acids. Trimming took off 7 bases at V and 0 bases at J, with 10 bases between the two ends. The CDR3 nucleotides are TGTGCCAGCATTGACGGGGACTCTGGGGCCAACGTCCTGACTTTC. Translated, it gives CASIDGDSGANVLTF.

The chain links TRBV19 to TRBJ1-2; 7 bases align to TRBD1. The V gene end was trimmed by 8 bases and the J gene end by 8 bases; junction bases not matched to a gene: 17. Germline CDR1 is LNHDA and CDR2 is SQIVND (reference sequence). The length of the CDR3 is 15 residues. Here the CDR3 reads CASLSGGAPSAGYTF. CDR3 nucleotide sequence: TGTGCCAGTTTGTCAGGGGGTGCCCCCAGCGCAGGCTACACCTTC.

This chain connects TRBV28 to TRBJ2-1; 7 positions match TRBD1. CDR1 is MDHEN and CDR2 is SYDVKM in the germline V gene. The CDR3 consists of 18 residues. Trimming at V came to 2 bases and at J to 0 bases, leaving 10 bases not matched to a gene. The DNA for the CDR3 is TGTGCCAGCAGTTTAGCAGGACAGGCTCCTAGCTCCTACAATGAGCAGTTCTTC. It yields the protein CASSLAGQAPSSYNEQFF. The full variable domain, in which reference TRBV28 and TRBJ2-1 provide the parts outside the CDR3, is DVKVTQSSRYLVKRTGEKVFLECVQDMDHENMFWYRQDPGLGLRLIYFSYDVKMKEKGDIPEGYSVSREKKERFSLILESASTNQTSMYLCASSLAGQAPSSYNEQFFGPGTRLTVL.

The rearrangement links TRBV19 to TRBJ2-2, with TRBD1 identical over 9 bases. The CDR3 has 16 amino acids. J gave up 6 bases and V 5 bases, and 10 bases lay outside the gene matches. Per the germline V gene, CDR1 is LNHDA and CDR2 is SQIVND (reference sequence). The CDR3 sequence is CASSLPGTGRSGELFF. The CDR3 region has the DNA TGTGCCAGTAGTCTCCCCGGGACAGGGAGATCCGGGGAGCTGTTTTTT.

V usage is TRBV6-5 and J usage is TRBJ1-3, with a weak D call TRBD1 (6 bases). Germline V gives CDR1 MNHEY, CDR2 SVGAGI. The ends were cut back, 5 bases at V and 0 bases at J, with 11 bases in the middle. This CDR3 region has 15 residues. The CDR3 sequence: CASSTEDSSGNTIYF. CDR3 coding DNA: TGTGCCAGCAGTACCGAGGACAGCTCTGGAAACACCATATATTTT.

The chain joins TRBV11-2 to TRBJ1-1, with D tentatively TRBD1 (6 bases). V lost 0 bases and J 8 bases, leaving 10 bases between the germline ends. This CDR3 has 13 amino acids. Germline CDR1 is SGHAT and CDR2 is FQNNGV. The CDR3 sequence is CASSLEVTGEAFF. The CDR3 bases are TGTGCCAGCAGCTTAGAGGTAACAGGGGAAGCTTTCTTT. The full variable domain, completed using reference TRBV11-2 and TRBJ1-1, is EAGVAQSPRYKIIEKRQSVAFWCNPISGHATLYWYQQILGQGPKLLIQFQNNGVVDDSQLPKDRFSAERLKGVDSTLKIQPAKLEDSAVYLCASSLEVTGEAFFGQGTRLTVV.

This chain joins TRBV5-6 and TRBJ1-5; no clear D. Trimming took off 2 bases at V and 4 bases at J, with 22 bases between the two ends. CDR1 and CDR2 from the germline V gene are SGHDT and YYEEEE. This CDR3 region has 18 residues. In DNA, the CDR3 is TGTGCCAGCAGCTTATTTCATCCCCGCGGGGATCTAAATCAGCCCCAGCATTTT. It is translated as CASSLFHPRGDLNQPQHF.

This clone appeared a few times. The chain employs TRBV10-2 and TRBJ2-2; TRBD2 agrees at 9 bases. This CDR3 is built from 15 residues. Germline V gene lookup returns CDR1 WSHSY and CDR2 SAAADI. With V trimmed by 7 bases and J by 2 bases, 5 bases remained unmatched. The CDR3 nucleotides are TGCGCCAGCACCGTAGCGGGAGTTAACACCGGGGAGCTGTTTTTT. It is translated as CASTVAGVNTGELFF.

This chain joins TRBV28 and TRBJ1-5, with 12 bases identical to TRBD1. Germline trimming cut 3 bases from V and 7 bases from J; bases unmatched to any gene: 7. The germline V gene encodes CDR1 MDHEN and CDR2 SYDVKM. This CDR3 has 16 residues. CDR3 sequence reads: CASSFRLGTGGQPQHF. In DNA form, the CDR3 reads TGTGCCAGCAGTTTCAGGTTAGGGACAGGGGGCCAGCCCCAGCATTTT.

This chain uses TRBV10-3 with TRBJ2-1; D uncertain. The CDR3 extends over 13 amino acids. V lost 8 bases and J lost 5, with 13 bases in between. CDR1 is ENHRY, CDR2 SYGVKD, per germline. DNA for the CDR3: TGTGCCATCGGTTCAAGCGAAGACAATGAGCAGTTCTTC. It translates to CAIGSSEDNEQFF.

This clone has a single count. This sequence joins TRBV5-8 and TRBJ1-5; D might be TRBD1 (5 bases). Germline V gene data show CDR1 as SGHTS and CDR2 as YDEGEE. V gave up 0 bases and J gave up 6 bases, with 7 bases separating them. This CDR3 has 13 residues. The CDR3 reads CASSLGGGQPQHF. Written as DNA, the CDR3 is TGTGCCAGCAGCTTGGGGGGGGGTCAGCCCCAGCATTTT.

The chain joins TRBV21-1 to TRBJ2-5; the listed D gene, TRBD2, was not tested against the DNA. TRBV21-1 is given as a pseudogene. The CDR3 has 12 amino acids. The DNA for the CDR3 is TGTGCCTCCTCCAGAGGGCAAGAGACCCAGTACTTC. Protein product: CASSRGQETQYF.

The chain carries TRBV6-1 and TRBJ1-2; 12 nucleotides agree with TRBD1. The V and J ends lost 10 bases and 6 bases, in that order; junction bases with no gene match: 12. The CDR3 totals 15 residues. The germline V gene encodes CDR1 MNHNS and CDR2 SASEGT. The CDR3 nucleotides read TGTGCCATGAGTGCCGGGACAGGGGGCTCAGATGGCTACACCTTC. Translation gives CAMSAGTGGSDGYTF.

This rearrangement joins TRBV29-1 to TRBJ1-2; D is perhaps TRBD1 (6 bases). CDR1 and CDR2 from the germline V gene are SQVTM and ANQGSEA. V dropped 2 bases and J dropped 5 bases, with 15 bases sitting between them. This CDR3 region has 14 residues. The CDR3 DNA reads as TGCAGCGTTGAATACCCTACAGGGCCGTATGGCTACACCTTC. As protein: CSVEYPTGPYGYTF.

The chain combines TRBV7-6 with TRBJ2-1; 7 nucleotides line up with TRBD1. Germline CDR1 is SGHVS and CDR2 is FNYEAQ. This CDR3 is built from 14 residues. J gave up 5 bases and V 4 bases, and 5 bases lay outside the gene matches. The CDR3 DNA follows: TGTGCCAGCAGCTACCGGGACAGAGACAATGAGCAGTTCTTC. Amino acids: CASSYRDRDNEQFF.